The present T cell receptor beta chain was sequenced within a study of T cell responses to AZD1222 COVID-19 vaccine. General observations from the study: Nearly half of spike-specific TCRs reportedly go after variant regions that carry no mutations.

Generated by immunoSEQ multiplex PCR, the TCRdb table keeps only in-frame clones and is missing some. The data show 150,000 to 200,000 clones, about 89% seen once. The germline V and J ends were trimmed by 6 bases and 3 bases, with 12 bases remaining between them. The CDR3 consists of 13 residues. Note on this clone: Its antigen is unknown.

This receptor was identified in an adult who received the AZD1222 COVID-19 vaccine. Sample: peripheral blood, taken 28 days after the second AZD1222 dose. The V and J genes are TRBV12-3 or TRBV12-4 and TRBJ2-7; D is possibly TRBD1 (6 bases). The CDR3 reads CASRSGHSYEQYF. DNA for the CDR3: TGTGCCAGCAGGTCGGGACACAGCTACGAGCAGTACTTC.